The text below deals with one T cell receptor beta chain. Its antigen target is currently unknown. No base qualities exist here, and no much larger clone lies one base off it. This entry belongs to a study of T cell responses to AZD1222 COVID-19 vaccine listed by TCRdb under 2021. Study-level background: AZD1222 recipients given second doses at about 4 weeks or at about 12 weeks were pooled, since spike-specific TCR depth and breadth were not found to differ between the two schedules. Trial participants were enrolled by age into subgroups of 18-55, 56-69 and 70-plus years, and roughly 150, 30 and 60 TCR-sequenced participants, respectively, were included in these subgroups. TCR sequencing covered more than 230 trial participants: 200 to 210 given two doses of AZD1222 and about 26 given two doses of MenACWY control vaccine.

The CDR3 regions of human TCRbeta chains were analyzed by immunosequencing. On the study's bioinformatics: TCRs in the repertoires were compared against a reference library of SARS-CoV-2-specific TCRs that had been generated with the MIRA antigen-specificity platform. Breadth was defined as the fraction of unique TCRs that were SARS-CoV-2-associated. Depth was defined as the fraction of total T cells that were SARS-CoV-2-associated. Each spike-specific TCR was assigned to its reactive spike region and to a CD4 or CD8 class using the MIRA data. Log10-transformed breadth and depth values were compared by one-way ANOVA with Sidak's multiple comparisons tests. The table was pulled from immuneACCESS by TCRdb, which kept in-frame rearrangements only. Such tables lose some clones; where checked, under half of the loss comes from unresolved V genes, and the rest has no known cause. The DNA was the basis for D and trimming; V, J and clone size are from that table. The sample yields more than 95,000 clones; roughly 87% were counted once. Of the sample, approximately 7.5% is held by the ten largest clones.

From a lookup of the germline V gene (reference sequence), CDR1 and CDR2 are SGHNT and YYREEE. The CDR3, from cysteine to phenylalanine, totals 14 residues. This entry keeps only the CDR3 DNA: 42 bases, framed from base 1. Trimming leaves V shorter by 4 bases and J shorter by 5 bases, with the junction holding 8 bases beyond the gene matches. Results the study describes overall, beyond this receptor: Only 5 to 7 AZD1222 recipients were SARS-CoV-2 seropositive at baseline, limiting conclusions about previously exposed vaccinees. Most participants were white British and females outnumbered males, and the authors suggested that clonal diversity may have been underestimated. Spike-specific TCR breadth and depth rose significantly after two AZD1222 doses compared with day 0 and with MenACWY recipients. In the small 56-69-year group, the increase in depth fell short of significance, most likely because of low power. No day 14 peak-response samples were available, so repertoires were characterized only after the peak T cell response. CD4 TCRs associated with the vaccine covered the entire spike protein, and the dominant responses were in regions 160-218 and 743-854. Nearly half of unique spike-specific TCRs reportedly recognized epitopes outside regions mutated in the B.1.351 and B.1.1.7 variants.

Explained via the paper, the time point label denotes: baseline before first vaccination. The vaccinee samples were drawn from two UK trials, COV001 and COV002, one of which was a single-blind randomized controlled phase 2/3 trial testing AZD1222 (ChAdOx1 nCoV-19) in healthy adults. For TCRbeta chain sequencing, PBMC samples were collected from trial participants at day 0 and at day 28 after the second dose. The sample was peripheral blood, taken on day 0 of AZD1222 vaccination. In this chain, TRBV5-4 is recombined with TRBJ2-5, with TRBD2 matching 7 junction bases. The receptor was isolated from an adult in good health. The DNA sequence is TGTGCCAGCAGCCTCCGCGGGAGCGCGGAGACCCAGTACTTC. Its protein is CASSLRGSAETQYF.